One TCR beta chain is described in this entry. These data come from a study of cytomegalovirus exposure and HLA in healthy donors. CDR1 KGHSH and CDR2 LQKENI come from the germline V gene. Losses at the gene ends were 2 bases for V and 7 bases for J; bases not matched to a gene: 8. This CDR3 has 15 amino acids. Both 60 Vbeta primers and 13 Jbeta primers went into the PCR. Assay used: immunoSEQ multiplex PCR; TCRdb lists only in-frame clones, some missing. Listed are about 110,000 clones; roughly 3.5% falls within the top ten. The sequenced sample consisted of PBMCs. The chain recombines TRBV18 with TRBJ2-4, with TRBD1 matching 7 bases. This TCR came from a man aged 18-30 years in good health and CMV-seronegative. The CDR3: CASSPGRAGGNIQYF. CDR3 nucleotide sequence: TGTGCCAGCTCACCAGGGCGGGCAGGGGGTAACATTCAGTACTTC.